The 18 T cell receptor beta chains listed next were all sequenced from one sample in a study of regulatory T cells in long-lasting Graves disease. According to the study, TCR beta libraries were built with iRepertoire HTBI primers and CDR3-region Arm-PCR. TCRdb reanalysed the multiplex PCR reads using MiXCR and keeps one entry per CDR3 protein. The sample lists over 300,000 distinct CDR3 sequences; 15% were seen once. The time point denotes: newly diagnosed GD, antithyroid drugs for less than 3 months. PBMCs were the source of the RNA used for TCR sequencing. The sequences come from peripheral blood mononuclear cells (PBMCs), collected at new diagnosis, from a patient treated with antithyroid drugs. The receptors derive from a female donor with Graves disease.

This clonotype was seen a handful of times. This chain uses TRBV4-2 with TRBJ1-1, with D maybe TRBD1 (6 bases). Germline-derived CDR1 and CDR2 are LGHNA and YNFKEQ. This CDR3 comprises 16 residues. V gave up 3 bases and J gave up 3 bases, with 17 bases separating them. The CDR3 here is CASSHQGTQLDTEAFF. CDR3 in DNA: TGTGCCAGCAGCCACCAGGGGACCCAATTGGACACTGAAGCTTTCTTT.

This clonotype was found many times. V is TRBV6-9 and J is TRBJ2-1, with D uncertain. The germline V and J ends were trimmed by 4 bases and 8 bases, with 24 bases remaining between them. Germline-derived CDR1 and CDR2 are MNHGY and SVAAGI. CDR3 size: 17 residues. The CDR3 region is CASSFLAEPPLRDEQFF. The CDR3 DNA reads as TGTGCCAGCAGTTTCCTTGCCGAGCCACCGTTAAGGGATGAGCAGTTCTTC.

This clonotype showed up just a few times. A much larger clone lies a single base off, so this may be a read error. The chain couples TRBV27 to TRBJ2-2, with D maybe TRBD2 (7 bases). The CDR3 consists of 16 residues. V was shortened by 6 bases and J by 4 bases, with 18 bases between the two germline ends. CDR1 and CDR2 (germline): MNHEY, SMNVEV (reference sequence). The CDR3 region has the DNA TGTGCCAGCAGCGACGGGGGGCCAGGTAGCACCGGGGAGCTGTTTTTT. It specifies CASSDGGPGSTGELFF.

This clonotype was counted many times. V usage is TRBV12-3 or TRBV12-4 and J usage is TRBJ2-5; TRBD2 agrees at 9 bases. V shed 4 bases and J 0 bases; nucleotides not matched to a gene: 3. The CDR3 is 15 amino acids. CDR3 DNA sequence: TGTGCCAGCAGTTCTAGCGGGGTGTACCAAGAGACCCAGTACTTC. Its translation: CASSSSGVYQETQYF.

This clonotype was counted between two and nine times. This chain links TRBV29-1 with TRBJ1-2; D gene uncertain. CDR3 size: 12 residues. Trimming removed 8 bases from V and 8 bases from J, with 18 bases in between. CDR1 and CDR2 (germline): SQVTM, ANQGSEA. The CDR3 bases are TGCAGCATACGGGCGGGGTTGCACGGCTACACCTTC. It yields the protein CSIRAGLHGYTF.

The V gene is TRBV28, the J gene TRBJ1-2; the D is unclear. The length of the CDR3 is 13 residues. CDR1 and CDR2 (germline): MDHEN, SYDVKM. With 3 bases removed from V and 5 bases from J, the gap between germline ends came to 10 bases. The CDR3 region is CASSLAPIYGYTF. CDR3 coding DNA: TGTGCCAGCAGTTTGGCCCCCATTTATGGCTACACCTTC.

The rearrangement uses TRBV28 and TRBJ2-7; 10 bases line up with TRBD2. Trimming cost V 5 bases and J 4 bases; bases outside gene matches: 5. The CDR3 spans 14 residues. CDR1 is MDHEN and CDR2 is SYDVKM in the germline V gene. CDR3 sequence reads: CASSHGLAAYEQYF. CDR3 DNA: TGTGCCAGCAGTCACGGACTAGCGGCGTACGAGCAGTACTTC.

The count of this clonotype is one. This may arise from a read error, as a much more abundant clone is one base away. This chain uses TRBV7-2 with TRBJ2-1; 11 positions agree with TRBD2. CDR1 and CDR2 from the germline V gene are SGHTA and FQGNSA. The CDR3 is made up of 16 amino acids. With V trimmed by 8 bases and J by 13 bases, 19 bases remained unmatched. The CDR3 loop reads CASFRLAGGPQETQFF. The CDR3, as DNA: TGTGCCAGCTTCCGGCTAGCGGGAGGCCCCCAAGAGACCCAGTTCTTC. The whole variable domain, filled in from reference TRBV7-2 and TRBJ2-1, reads GAGVSQSPSNKVTEKGKDVELRCDPISGHTALYWYRQSLGQGLEFLIYFQGNSAPDKSGLPSDRFSAERTGGSVSTLTIQRTQQEDSAVYLCASFRLAGGPQETQFFGPGTRLTVL.

This clonotype has a count of ten or more. The J gene is TRBJ2-1, the V gene TRBV29-1; 8 bases map to TRBD2. V gave up 1 base and J gave up 1 base; unmatched junction bases: 9. This CDR3 is built from 17 residues. Germline V gene data show CDR1 as SQVTM and CDR2 as ANQGSEA. CDR3 coding DNA: TGCAGCGTTGAAGTGGCGGGAGGACTCCTGTCCTACAATGAGCAGTTCTTC. This gives the protein CSVEVAGGLLSYNEQFF.

This clonotype has at least ten counts. This chain links TRBV7-9 with TRBJ2-5; D is unresolved. Germline values: CDR1 SEHNR, CDR2 FQNEAQ (reference sequence). Deletions cut 1 base from V and 1 base from J, with 4 bases between. The CDR3 loop spans 13 amino acids. CDR3 nucleotides: TGTGCCAGCAGCTTAGTTGTCCAAGAGACCCAGTACTTC. Translation gives CASSLVVQETQYF.

This clonotype has at least ten counts. The chain has TRBV4-1 and TRBJ2-5; 7 bases are a match to TRBD2. Germline assignment: CDR1 MGHRA and CDR2 YSYEKL. V lost 4 bases, J lost 3 bases, and 2 bases stayed unmatched. The length of the CDR3 is 13 residues. The CDR3 coding sequence is TGCGCCAGCAGCCGGGAGGGGAAAGAGACCCAGTACTTC. Protein product: CASSREGKETQYF.

This clonotype was observed many times. V and J are TRBV4-3 and TRBJ1-4; the D gene is possibly TRBD1 (6 bases). The germline CDR1 and CDR2 sequences are LGHNA and YSLEER. The length of the CDR3 is 15 residues. Trimming shortened V by 5 bases and J by 8 bases, and 18 bases separated the two germline ends. The CDR3 region has the DNA TGCGCCAGCAGCTCGGACAGCCGTCTCCGGGAAAAACTGTTTTTT. Its translation is CASSSDSRLREKLFF.

This clonotype was picked up a small number of times. J is TRBJ1-5 and V is TRBV29-1; D remains ambiguous. The germline V and J ends were trimmed by 4 bases and 2 bases, with 6 bases remaining between them. The germline gives CDR1 SQVTM, CDR2 ANQGSEA. The CDR3 consists of 12 residues. The DNA of the CDR3 is TGCAGCGTTGTTGAGGGCAATCAGCCCCAGCATTTT. As protein: CSVVEGNQPQHF.

This clonotype was seen repeatedly, ten times or more. The rearrangement uses TRBV18 and TRBJ2-1; D call uncertain. Germline V gives CDR1 KGHSH, CDR2 LQKENI. V gave up 2 bases and J gave up 4 bases, with 9 bases separating them. CDR3 length equals 14 residues. CDR3 in DNA: TGTGCCAGCTCACCATTGGGAAGTTACAATGAGCAGTTCTTC. It is translated as CASSPLGSYNEQFF.

This clonotype has a count of ten or more. A much larger clone is a single base away; this may be a read error. This sequence joins TRBV7-9 and TRBJ1-2; 10 bases agree with TRBD1. V lost 3 bases and J lost 3; bases outside the gene matches: 1. CDR1 is SEHNR, CDR2 FQNEAQ, per germline (reference sequence). CDR3 size: 14 residues. The CDR3 bases are TGTGCCAGCAGCTTGGACAGGGGGGACTATGGCTACACCTTC. Translation: CASSLDRGDYGYTF.

This clonotype was seen repeatedly, ten times or more. The V call is TRBV28, the J call TRBJ1-2; no firm D call. Trimming removed 2 bases at V and 7 bases at J, with 11 bases between. The CDR3 runs to 13 residues. CDR1 and CDR2 (germline): MDHEN, SYDVKM. This chain's CDR3 is CASSLRLTVGYTF. The CDR3 DNA is TGTGCCAGCAGTTTACGATTGACGGTTGGCTACACCTTC.

The rearrangement uses TRBV20-1 and TRBJ2-3, with 7 bases lining up with TRBD2. Germline V gene sequence: CDR1 DFQATT, CDR2 SNEGSKA (reference sequence). There are 14 residues in the CDR3. Trimming at V came to 7 bases and at J to 0 bases, leaving 7 bases not matched to a gene. For the CDR3, the DNA is TGCAGTGAAAGCGGGGTTCCTAGCACAGATACGCAGTATTTT. It specifies CSESGVPSTDTQYF.

The sample holds many counts of this clonotype. The rearrangement uses TRBV20-1 and TRBJ2-1, with a tentative D call TRBD1 (6 bases). The germline CDR1 and CDR2 sequences are DFQATT and SNEGSKA (reference sequence). The CDR3 sequence is 16 residues long. Trimming took off 5 bases at V and 0 bases at J, with 17 bases between the two ends. CDR3 sequence: CSAHPEGVSSYNEQFF. The CDR3 nucleotides read TGCAGTGCTCACCCCGAGGGGGTCAGCTCCTACAATGAGCAGTTCTTC.